This TCR beta chain emerged from a study of read filtering for tumor transcriptome and immune sequencing. Turning to the study itself: RNA-seq yielded only about 75 to 1,400 TCR reads, IR-seq about 3.5 to 10.27 million. Study-wide results and caveats: Roughly 79% of IR-seq clonotypes had one read, totaling approximately 4% of reads; RNA-seq: approximately 75% and 45%.

The CDR3 has 15 residues. Germline CDR1 reads MDHEN; CDR2 reads SYDVKM. V was shortened by 2 bases and J by 4 bases, with 15 bases between the two germline ends. From 400 to 450 ng of RNA, a library with molecular barcoded alpha/delta and beta/gamma adaptors was made. MiXCR, applied by TCRdb to the reads, yields one record per CDR3 protein. The sample contains 93,000 or so distinct CDR3 sequences, approximately 21% of which appear only once. This clonotype was observed many times. Antigen unknown. Sequenced material: a population of CD138-negative cells sorted from bone marrow. V gene TRBV28 combines with J gene TRBJ2-7, with D maybe TRBD2 (5 bases). The receptor was derived from a donor aged 40 or older with multiple myeloma. CDR3 nucleotides: TGTGCCAGCAGTTTACCGGGTCCTCGGGGATACGAGCAGTACTTC. It translates to CASSLPGPRGYEQYF.